These 29 T cell receptor beta chains came from one sample sequenced in a study of T cell responses to AZD1222 COVID-19 vaccine. Assay: immunoSEQ multiplex PCR; the TCRdb copy retains only in-frame clones and omits some. The sample lists 110,000 or so clones; approximately 88% were seen once. This specimen was peripheral blood, taken 28 days after the second AZD1222 dose. The receptors here all came from an adult who received the AZD1222 COVID-19 vaccine.

This clone turned up a few times. V gene TRBV7-9 combines with J gene TRBJ2-3, with unresolved D. Germline values: CDR1 SEHNR, CDR2 FQNEAQ (reference sequence). The CDR3 contains 15 residues. Deletions cut 1 base from V and 2 bases from J, with 10 bases between. The CDR3 DNA reads as TGTGCCAGCAGCTTAGTAAGACCCCCCACAGATACGCAGTATTTT. It encodes CASSLVRPPTDTQYF. Full variable domain (missing parts from reference TRBV7-9 and TRBJ2-3): DTGVSQNPRHKITKRGQNVTFRCDPISEHNRLYWYRQTLGQGPEFLTYFQNEAQLEKSRLLSDRFSAERPKGSFSTLEIQRTEQGDSAMYLCASSLVRPPTDTQYFGPGTRLTVL.

CDR3 in amino acids: CASSLDWGGRNTEAFF. CDR3 DNA sequence: TGTGCCAGCAGCTTGGATTGGGGGGGAAGGAACACTGAAGCTTTCTTT. The chain couples TRBV5-6 to TRBJ1-1; maybe TRBD1 (5 bases). Germline CDR1 SGHDT, CDR2 YYEEEE. The CDR3 length is 16 residues. V lost 0 bases and J lost 1, with 13 bases in between.

This clone was counted between two and nine times. This chain connects TRBV5-6 to TRBJ1-5, with a possible D match to TRBD1 (5 bases). CDR1 is SGHDT, CDR2 YYEEEE, per germline. The CDR3 has 16 amino acids. Trimming stripped 2 bases from V and 4 bases from J, with 16 bases between. Here the CDR3 reads CASSFRATGGNQPQHF. The CDR3 region has the DNA TGTGCCAGCAGCTTTCGGGCAACAGGAGGGAATCAGCCCCAGCATTTT.

This chain uses TRBV5-4 with TRBJ2-1, with TRBD2 identical over 15 bases. The germline gives CDR1 SGHNT, CDR2 YYREEE (reference sequence). With V trimmed by 4 bases and J by 2 bases, 4 bases remained unmatched. The length of the CDR3 is 17 residues. CDR3 coding DNA: TGTGCCAGCAGCCTAGGACTAGCGGGGGGGACCTACAATGAGCAGTTCTTC. The encoded protein is CASSLGLAGGTYNEQFF.

The rearrangement uses TRBV9 and TRBJ1-1, with 7 bases that match TRBD1. Losses at the gene ends were 4 bases for V and 5 bases for J; bases not matched to a gene: 8. CDR3 length: 14 residues. Germline loops: CDR1 SGDLS, CDR2 YYNGEE. The CDR3 DNA follows: TGTGCCAGCAGCAAACGACAGGGAAGTACTGAAGCTTTCTTT. It codes for CASSKRQGSTEAFF. The variable domain in full, with the rest retrieved from reference TRBV9 and TRBJ1-1, is DSGVTQTPKHLITATGQRVTLRCSPRSGDLSVYWYQQSLDQGLQFLIQYYNGEERAKGNILERFSAQQFPDLHSELNLSSLELGDSALYFCASSKRQGSTEAFFGQGTRLTVV.

This rearrangement joins TRBV10-2 to TRBJ2-7; 9 bases agree with TRBD2. Germline values: CDR1 WSHSY, CDR2 SAAADI. Trimming at V came to 6 bases and at J to 4 bases, leaving 16 bases not matched to a gene. This CDR3 comprises 17 residues. The CDR3 nucleotides read TGCGCCAGCAGCTCGGAAATAGGGCGGGGGGGCGCGTACGAGCAGTACTTC. Translated: CASSSEIGRGGAYEQYF.

This clone was seen only a few times. This chain links TRBV7-9 with TRBJ1-5, with 7 bases lining up with TRBD1. The CDR3 has 16 residues. Looked up from germline, CDR1 is SEHNR and CDR2 is FQNEAQ (reference sequence). Unmatched junction bases numbered 8, after V lost 4 bases and J lost 2 bases. The CDR3 loop reads CASSSGRDSGNQPQHF. CDR3 DNA: TGTGCCAGCAGCTCGGGGAGGGACAGTGGCAATCAGCCCCAGCATTTT.

The chain carries TRBV6-5 and TRBJ1-2; D perhaps matches TRBD1 (6 bases). The CDR3 is made up of 16 amino acids. The germline V gene encodes CDR1 MNHEY and CDR2 SVGAGI. V lost 2 bases and J lost 6, with 19 bases in between. The CDR3 sequence is CASSYPSYGGAHGYTF. DNA of the CDR3: TGTGCCAGCAGTTACCCGTCGTATGGGGGGGCCCATGGCTACACCTTC.

The chain recombines TRBV7-8 with TRBJ1-4, with D tentatively TRBD1 (6 bases). V shed 1 base and J shed 7 bases, with 10 bases lying between them. CDR1 is SGHVS, CDR2 FQNEAQ, per germline. The CDR3 length is 14 residues. CDR3 region: CASSLGQVVEKLFF. The CDR3 DNA is TGTGCCAGCAGCTTAGGACAGGTGGTTGAAAAACTGTTTTTT.

J is TRBJ1-6 and V is TRBV11-2; 7 bases line up with TRBD1. With V trimmed by 0 bases and J by 2 bases, 13 bases remained unmatched. The CDR3 covers 20 residues. Germline V gene sequence: CDR1 SGHAT, CDR2 FQNNGV. This CDR3 reads CASSLDPGQPQTAYNSPLHF. DNA of the CDR3: TGTGCCAGCAGCTTAGACCCGGGACAGCCACAGACGGCCTATAATTCACCCCTCCACTTT.

The chain joins TRBV7-9 to TRBJ1-3, with TRBD1 identical over 8 bases. Per the germline V gene, CDR1 is SEHNR and CDR2 is FQNEAQ (reference sequence). There are 18 residues in the CDR3. Germline trimming cut 1 base from V and 3 bases from J; bases unmatched to any gene: 11. The CDR3 loop reads CASSLVGRGLGFGNTIYF. As DNA, the CDR3 is TGTGCCAGCAGCTTAGTCGGCAGGGGGCTAGGTTTTGGAAACACCATATATTTT.

V is TRBV18 and J is TRBJ1-4; 7 bases are a match to TRBD1. The germline gives CDR1 KGHSH, CDR2 LQKENI. The J segment lost 8 bases and the V segment lost 4 bases, leaving 4 bases of the junction unmatched. This CDR3 has 13 amino acids. Here the CDR3 DNA reads TGTGCCAGCTCACAAGGACAGGAAGAAAAACTGTTTTTT. Its protein is CASSQGQEEKLFF.

In its sample, this clone was seen many times. The chain couples TRBV7-9 to TRBJ2-7; D is unresolved. The CDR3 runs 15 residues. Per the germline V gene, CDR1 is SEHNR and CDR2 is FQNEAQ (reference sequence). The ends were cut back, 4 bases at V and 2 bases at J, with 15 bases in the middle. Here the CDR3 DNA reads TGTGCCAGCAGCTCATTAGACTCCCACCCCTACGAGCAGTACTTC. Encoded protein: CASSSLDSHPYEQYF.

The chain carries TRBV5-1 and TRBJ1-5; weak D call: TRBD1 (6 bases). CDR3 length equals 13 residues. Looked up from germline, CDR1 is SGHRS and CDR2 is YFSETQ. Trimming took off 4 bases at V and 6 bases at J, with 11 bases between the two ends. CDR3 nucleotides: TGCGCCAGCAGCATGACAGGTACTCAGCCCCAGCATTTT. Translated: CASSMTGTQPQHF.

V and J are TRBV11-2 and TRBJ1-1; D is ambiguous. Germline-derived CDR1 and CDR2 are SGHAT and FQNNGV. The germline V and J ends were trimmed by 1 base and 7 bases, with 10 bases remaining between them. The CDR3 has 13 amino acids. This CDR3 reads CASSLVGLSEAFF. The CDR3 DNA is TGTGCCAGCAGCTTAGTCGGTCTCAGTGAAGCTTTCTTT.

In DNA, the CDR3 is TGTGCCACCAGCAGAGCCGGGGGAACGAACACTGAAGCTTTCTTT. Translation: CATSRAGGTNTEAFF. This sequence joins TRBV15 and TRBJ1-1; possibly TRBD1 for D (5 bases). CDR3 size: 15 residues. Trimming shortened V by 1 base and J by 1 base, and 10 bases separated the two germline ends. The V gene's germline CDR1 is LNHNV and CDR2 YYDKDF (reference sequence).

The chain combines TRBV10-3 with TRBJ2-7; TRBD1 is a possible D gene (6 bases). V lost 3 bases and J lost 3, with 12 bases in between. This CDR3 has 14 amino acids. Per germline, CDR1 ENHRY and CDR2 SYGVKD. The CDR3 nucleotides read TGTGCCATCAGTGAACGGACAGAACGCTACGAGCAGTACTTC. It codes for CAISERTERYEQYF.

This rearrangement joins TRBV10-3 to TRBJ2-7; TRBD2 matches at 12 bases. The V gene's germline CDR1 is ENHRY and CDR2 SYGVKD. Trimming at V came to 7 bases and at J to 6 bases, leaving 13 bases not matched to a gene. The CDR3 sequence is 16 residues long. CDR3 protein: CAINQLAGGPLGEQYF. The CDR3 DNA reads TGTGCCATCAATCAGCTAGCGGGGGGGCCTTTAGGCGAGCAGTACTTC.

The V and J genes are TRBV19 and TRBJ1-2; no firm D call. This CDR3 comprises 13 residues. Germline V gives CDR1 LNHDA, CDR2 SQIVND (reference sequence). V was pared by 1 base and J by 2 bases, with 5 bases between. The CDR3 coding sequence is TGTGCCAGTAGTATAGCAGCAAACTATGGCTACACCTTC. Its protein product is CASSIAANYGYTF.

The rearrangement joins TRBV7-2 to TRBJ2-1, with 8 bases aligning to TRBD2. Germline V gene data show CDR1 as SGHTA and CDR2 as FQGNSA. V trimming: 5 bases; J trimming: 9 bases; junction bases outside the gene matches: 9. The CDR3 covers 14 residues. Here the CDR3 reads CASSPRTSWGEQFF. The CDR3 nucleotides are TGTGCCAGCAGCCCGAGGACTAGCTGGGGTGAGCAGTTCTTC.

V is TRBV2 and J is TRBJ1-1; D ambiguous. The CDR3 totals 13 residues. V lost 4 bases, J lost 1 base, and 7 bases lay in between. CDR1 and CDR2 from the germline V gene are SNHLY and FYNNEI. CDR3 DNA: TGTGCCAGCAGTGTTGGGAAGAACACTGAAGCTTTCTTT. Its protein is CASSVGKNTEAFF. Using reference TRBV2 and TRBJ1-1 for the parts outside the CDR3, the full variable domain is EPEVTQTPSHQVTQMGQEVILRCVPISNHLYFYWYRQILGQKVEFLVSFYNNEISEKSEIFDDQFSVERPDGSNFTLKIRSTKLEDSAMYFCASSVGKNTEAFFGQGTRLTVV.

This chain joins TRBV23-1 and TRBJ2-7; no clear D gene. TRBV23-1 is an open reading frame, and its role is uncertain. The CDR3 is made up of 16 amino acids. The ends were cut back, 0 bases at V and 0 bases at J, with 12 bases in the middle. The DNA of the CDR3 is TGCGCCAGCAGTCAATCGATTAGTACGTTCTCCTACGAGCAGTACTTC. It translates to CASSQSISTFSYEQYF.

The genes are TRBV18 and TRBJ1-5; 10 nucleotides align to TRBD1. This CDR3 has 14 residues. Looked up from germline, CDR1 is KGHSH and CDR2 is LQKENI. V dropped 3 bases and J dropped 6; count of bases not matched to a gene: 2. CDR3 loop: CASSPDRGGQPQHF. The CDR3 coding sequence is TGTGCCAGCTCACCGGACAGGGGGGGTCAGCCCCAGCATTTT. The full variable domain, with the rest looked up from reference TRBV18 and TRBJ1-5, is NAGVMQNPRHLVRRRGQEARLRCSPMKGHSHVYWYRQLPEEGLKFMVYLQKENIIDESGMPKERFSAEFPKEGPSILRIQQVVRGDSAAYFCASSPDRGGQPQHFGDGTRLSIL.

V and J are TRBV15 and TRBJ1-5, with D unclear. The CDR3 has 19 amino acids. V was shortened by 0 bases and J by 3 bases, with 21 bases between the two germline ends. Germline CDR1 and CDR2: LNHNV and YYDKDF (reference sequence). CDR3 sequence (DNA): TGTGCCACCAGCAGAGATCCCTCGAGCCGGGCCTCTAACAATCAGCCCCAGCATTTT. This codes for CATSRDPSSRASNNQPQHF.

A few counts support this clone. The chain recombines TRBV6-5 with TRBJ1-6; D not certain. This CDR3 has 15 residues. V lost 6 bases and J lost 6, with 15 bases in between. Germline CDR1 and CDR2: MNHEY and SVGAGI. CDR3 sequence (DNA): TGTGCCAGCAGCGAGGGCCAGCTCGGTAATTCACCCCTCCACTTT. This encodes CASSEGQLGNSPLHF.

The chain uses TRBV5-8 and TRBJ2-7; TRBD1 agrees at 7 bases. The CDR3 loop spans 16 amino acids. Germline-derived CDR1 and CDR2 are SGHTS and YDEGEE. With 0 bases clipped from V and 3 bases from J, the junction kept 9 bases outside the gene matches. The CDR3, as DNA: TGTGCCAGCAGCTTGGGACAGGGAAGAGGGTTCTACGAGCAGTACTTC. This gives the protein CASSLGQGRGFYEQYF. The complete variable domain, with remaining parts taken from reference TRBV5-8 and TRBJ2-7, reads EAGVTQSPTHLIKTRGQQATLRCSPISGHTSVYWYQQALGLGLQFLLWYDEGEERNRGNFPPRFSGRQFPNYSSELNVNALELEDSALYLCASSLGQGRGFYEQYFGPGTRLTVT.

The rearrangement joins TRBV18 to TRBJ2-1, with TRBD1 matching 9 bases. This CDR3 is 15 amino acids long. The germline CDR1 and CDR2 sequences are KGHSH and LQKENI. J gave up 9 bases and V 4 bases, and 10 bases lay outside the gene matches. As DNA, the CDR3 is TGTGCCAGCTCACAAGGACAGGGGCTGGTGGGTGAGCAGTTCTTC. The encoded protein is CASSQGQGLVGEQFF. The full variable domain, completed using reference TRBV18 and TRBJ2-1, is NAGVMQNPRHLVRRRGQEARLRCSPMKGHSHVYWYRQLPEEGLKFMVYLQKENIIDESGMPKERFSAEFPKEGPSILRIQQVVRGDSAAYFCASSQGQGLVGEQFFGPGTRLTVL.

A few counts support this clone. The chain uses TRBV6-5 and TRBJ1-4; unclear D gene. V lost 5 bases and J 8 bases, leaving 18 bases between the germline ends. The CDR3 contains 15 residues. CDR1 and CDR2 from the germline V gene are MNHEY and SVGAGI. The CDR3 spells CASSPRDSREEKLFF. CDR3 coding DNA: TGTGCCAGCAGTCCACGAGACTCACGGGAGGAAAAACTGTTTTTT.

This clone showed up just a few times. The chain carries TRBV7-3 and TRBJ1-2; tentative D call: TRBD1 (5 bases). There are 15 residues in the CDR3. Trimming pared 1 base from V and 0 bases from J, leaving 9 bases between. CDR1 SGHTA and CDR2 FQGTGA come from the germline V gene. The CDR3 nucleotides read TGTGCCAGCAGCTTAAGACAGCTAGCTAACTATGGCTACACCTTC. As protein: CASSLRQLANYGYTF. Full variable domain (remainder filled in from reference TRBV7-3 and TRBJ1-2): GAGVSQTPSNKVTEKGKYVELRCDPISGHTALYWYRQSLGQGPEFLIYFQGTGAADDSGLPNDRFFAVRPEGSVSTLKIQRTERGDSAVYLCASSLRQLANYGYTFGSGTRLTVV.